This T cell receptor (beta chain) was sequenced for a study of OX40 agonist ivuxolimab in advanced cancers. Background for the entire study: Ivuxolimab was a fully human IgG2 agonistic monoclonal antibody targeting the costimulatory receptor OX40 (CD134). Three dose-escalation patients achieved partial responses, one with hepatocellular carcinoma and two with cutaneous melanoma. Of the approximately 54 dose-escalation patients, hepatocellular carcinoma was present in 19, melanoma in about 15, renal cell carcinoma in 9 and head and neck cancer in 9. In the dose-escalation cohort, 70% to 85% of patients were male, and the mean age was 60 years with a range of about 20 to 80. Peripheral TCRbeta sequencing aimed to test whether ivuxolimab altered TCR sequence diversity and caused clonal T-cell expansion. Intravenous ivuxolimab was administered to patients every 2 weeks at six dose levels: 0.01, 0.1, 0.3, 1.5, 3 and 10 mg/kg. Patients were allowed to have had prior anti-PD-1, anti-PD-L1 or anti-CTLA-4 therapy, and roughly 40% of the dose-escalation patients had been treated with checkpoint inhibitors. The paper covers the monotherapy dose-escalation part of the phase I ivuxolimab trial, which included N ≈ 52 patients. Beyond this particular receptor, the publication reports: The antigen specificity of the clonally expanded peripheral T cells was not determined. At doses of 0.1 to 3.0 mg/kg, clonal expansion of both CD4+ and CD8+ T cells in blood was seen between baseline and week 6. Low levels of normalized T-cell clonal expansion were also seen in some patients who did not respond. In the 0.1-3.0 mg/kg groups, partial responders had among the lowest normalized peripheral clonal expansion, particularly in CD8+ T cells. On average, CD8+ T cells showed more expanded clones than CD4+ T cells after ivuxolimab.

Counted from cysteine to phenylalanine, this CDR3 has 12 amino acids. Of all the DNA, just the CDR3 is kept, 36 bases in frame from base 1. Via the germline V gene (reference sequence), CDR1 is SEHNR and CDR2 FQNEAQ. Concerning this clone itself: The antigen it binds to is not known. No much larger clone is present one base from it, and per-base qualities are unavailable.

The trial excluded patients who had a history of autoimmune disease or who were on systemic immunosuppression. Peripheral blood for TCR sequencing was drawn from every dose cohort at baseline, at cycle 4 day 1 and at cycle 7 day 1. The samples were taken from a phase I, first-in-human, multicenter, open-label dose-escalation trial of ivuxolimab. The trial enrolled adults with locally advanced or metastatic head and neck squamous cell, hepatocellular, melanoma or renal cell carcinoma. Before TCR sequencing, CD4+ and CD8+ T cells were separately sorted from peripheral blood. Genomic DNA was extracted from sorted cells for sequencing of the TCRbeta CDR3 region. TCRbeta CDR3 regions were sequenced using the immunoSEQ Assay. TCRdb's version of the immuneACCESS table is confined to in-frame rearrangements and falls short of the full clone set. An unresolved V gene accounts for under half of the shortfall where checked; the remainder is of unknown origin. The sample has 20,000 to 30,000 clones on record, about nine tenths of them singletons. The leading ten clones occupy about 46% of the sample.

The sequence is built from TRBV7-9 and TRBJ2-5, with no D gene named confidently. TRBJ2-7 matches the DNA end more closely, so the J call is doubtful. This sample comprised CD4+ or CD8+ T cells sorted from blood, obtained in a trial of the OX40 agonist ivuxolimab. The clonotype was recovered from an adult with an advanced solid tumor such as melanoma, head and neck, liver or kidney cancer. The CDR3 has the sequence CASSFTDYEQYF. The bases read TGTGCCAGCAGCTTTACCGACTACGAGCAGTACTTC.